Listed here are 22 T cell receptor beta chains from one sample, sequenced in a study of T cell repertoires in cytomegalovirus infection. These receptors are not linked to any known antigen. TCRdb reprocessed the reads with MiXCR, giving one entry per CDR3 protein. The repertoire holds approximately 590,000 distinct CDR3 sequences, with almost 40% as singletons. The starting material was cultured PBMCs, obtained from culture after CMV antigen stimulation. The receptors derive from a human donor in good health (CMV status not recorded). Some clones in this sample may be carry-over from other donors' samples.

This chain links TRBV27 with TRBJ2-3; 8 positions agree with TRBD2. This CDR3 has 17 residues. The V gene end was trimmed by 6 bases and the J gene end by 0 bases; junction bases not matched to a gene: 11. The germline V gene has CDR1 MNHEY and CDR2 SMNVEV (reference sequence). The CDR3 loop reads CASSPTSSGGSTDTQYF. Here the CDR3 DNA reads TGTGCCAGCAGCCCTACGTCGAGCGGGGGCAGCACAGATACGCAGTATTTT.

This clonotype occurred a few times. The J gene is TRBJ1-5, the V gene TRBV10-3; 10 bases line up with TRBD1. The V gene's germline CDR1 is ENHRY and CDR2 SYGVKD. CDR3 size: 15 residues. V was clipped by 6 bases and J by 4 bases; unmatched bases: 6. This CDR3 is CAIRSGTGENQPQHF. The CDR3 nucleotides are TGTGCCATCAGATCCGGGACAGGGGAAAATCAGCCCCAGCATTTT.

The table lists this clonotype with a few counts. In nucleotides, the CDR3 is TGTGCCAGCGCGTCCAGAGGGACAGGGAGTAACATTCAGTACTTC. Amino acids: CASASRGTGSNIQYF. This chain joins TRBV7-4 and TRBJ2-4; 9 nucleotides align to TRBD1. Trimming at V came to 8 bases and at J to 7 bases, leaving 12 bases not matched to a gene. Germline loops: CDR1 SGHVT, CDR2 SQSDAQ. The CDR3 is 15 residues long.

The rearrangement joins TRBV10-3 to TRBJ2-3; D unclear. V shed 4 bases and J shed 3 bases, with 14 bases lying between them. CDR1 is ENHRY, CDR2 SYGVKD, per germline. The CDR3 length is 15 residues. CDR3 DNA sequence: TGTGCCATCAGTGTCGGCCCTAGGGCGACAGATACGCAGTATTTT. Translation: CAISVGPRATDTQYF.

This clonotype was seen a handful of times. The chain combines TRBV7-6 with TRBJ1-1; D remains ambiguous. The CDR3 is 13 residues long. V was shortened by 2 bases and J by 3 bases, with 7 bases between the two germline ends. The germline CDR1 and CDR2 sequences are SGHVS and FNYEAQ. This chain's CDR3 is CASSLLLDTEAFF. Here the CDR3 DNA reads TGTGCCAGCAGCTTACTTCTGGACACTGAAGCTTTCTTT.

In this sample, this clonotype turned up a few times. The chain employs TRBV4-3 and TRBJ2-7, with 7 positions matching TRBD1. The V segment lost 3 bases and the J segment 0 bases; nucleotides outside the gene matches: 5. CDR3 length: 15 residues. Germline assignment: CDR1 LGHNA and CDR2 YSLEER. The CDR3 loop is CASSQDRFLSYEQYF. The CDR3 DNA sequence: TGCGCCAGCAGCCAGGACAGGTTCCTCTCCTACGAGCAGTACTTC.

The rearrangement uses TRBV4-1 and TRBJ2-1, with 16 bases fitting TRBD2. J was trimmed by 9 bases and V by 4 bases; bases with no gene match: 9. The CDR3 covers 17 residues. Germline CDR1 MGHRA, CDR2 YSYEKL. CDR3 sequence: CASSRAGTSGGASEQFF. The CDR3 nucleotides are TGCGCCAGCAGCCGTGCCGGGACTAGCGGGGGGGCCAGTGAGCAGTTCTTC.

J is TRBJ2-1 and V is TRBV19, with D perhaps TRBD1 or TRBD2 (6 bases each). The V end lost 4 bases, the J end lost 5 bases, and 9 bases lay between the germline ends. The length of the CDR3 is 13 residues. Germline CDR1 reads LNHDA; CDR2 reads SQIVND (reference sequence). The CDR3 nucleotides read TGTGCCAGTAGTAAGGGGGGCGACAATGAGCAGTTCTTC. It translates to CASSKGGDNEQFF. The complete variable domain, with remaining parts taken from reference TRBV19 and TRBJ2-1, reads DGGITQSPKYLFRKEGQNVTLSCEQNLNHDAMYWYRQDPGQGLRLIYYSQIVNDFQKGDIAEGYSVSREKKESFPLTVTSAQKNPTAFYLCASSKGGDNEQFFGPGTRLTVL.

This clonotype turned up a few times. This chain connects TRBV7-8 to TRBJ2-1, with D tentatively TRBD1 or TRBD2 (5 bases each). Germline values: CDR1 SGHVS, CDR2 FQNEAQ. This CDR3 spans 15 amino acids. V was pared by 3 bases and J by 9 bases, with 18 bases between. The DNA for the CDR3 is TGTGCCAGCAGCTTTACTTGGGGGAGAGGCACTGAGCAGTTCTTC. Its protein product is CASSFTWGRGTEQFF. The whole variable domain, remainder taken from reference TRBV7-8 and TRBJ2-1, is GAGVSQSPRYKVAKRGQDVALRCDPISGHVSLFWYQQALGQGPEFLTYFQNEAQLDKSGLPSDRFFAERPEGSVSTLKIQRTQQEDSAVYLCASSFTWGRGTEQFFGPGTRLTVL.

As DNA, the CDR3 is TGTGCCAGCTCATTTAGGGCTGACTATGGCTACACCTTC. Protein: CASSFRADYGYTF. The rearrangement joins TRBV18 to TRBJ1-2; no firm D call. Germline-derived CDR1 and CDR2 are KGHSH and LQKENI. The CDR3 spans 13 residues. V lost 5 bases and J lost 3, with 10 bases in between.

This sequence joins TRBV10-3 and TRBJ2-1; 15 bases are a match to TRBD2. V shed 4 bases and J 9 bases; nucleotides not matched to a gene: 4. The germline CDR1 and CDR2 sequences are ENHRY and SYGVKD. This CDR3 is built from 15 residues. The CDR3 DNA is TGTGCCATCAGTGCCGGACTAGCGGGAGGGGTTGAGCAGTTCTTC. This codes for CAISAGLAGGVEQFF.

The V and J genes are TRBV20-1 and TRBJ2-1; 12 bases align to TRBD2. Germline V CDR1 and CDR2: DFQATT, SNEGSKA (reference sequence). The CDR3 spans 13 residues. V dropped 2 bases and J dropped 12; count of bases not matched to a gene: 5. CDR3 region: CSARLAGGPGQFF. The CDR3 region has the DNA TGCAGTGCTAGACTAGCGGGGGGGCCTGGGCAGTTCTTC.

This rearrangement joins TRBV7-6 to TRBJ1-3; D gene ambiguous. Germline lookup yields CDR1 SGHVS and CDR2 FNYEAQ. CDR3 length: 14 amino acids. Trimming pared 5 bases from V and 0 bases from J, leaving 8 bases between. CDR3: CASSPKGSGNTIYF. Written as DNA, the CDR3 is TGTGCCAGCAGCCCTAAGGGCTCTGGAAACACCATATATTTT.

This sequence joins TRBV7-9 and TRBJ2-7; D is uncertain. Germline loops: CDR1 SEHNR, CDR2 FQNEAQ (reference sequence). Trimming cost V 2 bases and J 3 bases, with 8 bases left between them. The CDR3 runs to 13 residues. The CDR3 coding sequence is TGTGCCAGCAGCTTAAACAGACACTACGAGCAGTACTTC. Protein sequence: CASSLNRHYEQYF.

The J gene is TRBJ2-2, the V gene TRBV4-3, with TRBD2 matching over 7 bases. This CDR3 comprises 18 residues. V trimming: 1 base; J trimming: 0 bases; junction bases outside the gene matches: 8. CDR1 is LGHNA, CDR2 YSLEER, per germline. The CDR3 region has the DNA TGCGCCAGCAGCCAAGCCCCCTACCTAGCGGCGAACACCGGGGAGCTGTTTTTT. This codes for CASSQAPYLAANTGELFF.

V is TRBV10-3 and J is TRBJ2-2; either TRBD1 or TRBD2 may supply D (5 bases each). Trimming removed 3 bases at V and 7 bases at J, with 24 bases between. Germline loops: CDR1 ENHRY, CDR2 SYGVKD. The CDR3 is 18 residues long. CDR3 DNA: TGTGCCATCAGTGAATCGCTCGGGACGCCTGGGACCGTCGGGGAGCTGTTTTTT. Translating it yields CAISESLGTPGTVGELFF.

This clonotype came up a few times. This sequence joins TRBV12-3 or TRBV12-4 and TRBJ1-6, with 9 bases aligning to TRBD1. This CDR3 has 15 amino acids. The trim removed 6 bases at V and 10 bases at J, leaving 10 bases unmatched. The CDR3 sequence is CASSRPTGGNSPLHF. Written as DNA, the CDR3 is TGTGCCAGCAGCCGACCGACAGGGGGGAACTCACCCCTCCACTTT.

The rearrangement joins TRBV6-6 to TRBJ1-4; D is undetermined. From germline, CDR1 is MNHNY and CDR2 SVGAGI (reference sequence). Trimming shortened V by 2 bases and J by 5 bases, and 6 bases separated the two germline ends. CDR3 size: 13 residues. DNA of the CDR3: TGTGCCAGCAGTTACAGGAAGAATGAAAAACTGTTTTTT. Amino acid sequence: CASSYRKNEKLFF.

A few counts support this clonotype. V is TRBV7-8 and J is TRBJ2-7; 7 nucleotides match TRBD1. CDR1 is SGHVS and CDR2 is FQNEAQ in the germline V gene. The V and J ends lost 1 base and 2 bases, in that order; junction bases with no gene match: 5. The CDR3 is 15 residues long. The CDR3 spells CASSLVGTVTYEQYF. Written as DNA, the CDR3 is TGTGCCAGCAGCTTAGTCGGGACAGTCACCTACGAGCAGTACTTC.

Only a few counts were recorded for this clonotype. The rearrangement joins TRBV5-1 to TRBJ2-1, with D maybe TRBD1 (5 bases). V was trimmed by 0 bases and J by 5 bases, leaving 9 bases between them. The germline CDR1 and CDR2 sequences are SGHRS and YFSETQ. There are 14 residues in the CDR3. As DNA, the CDR3 is TGCGCCAGCAGCTTGGGAGACAGCCACAATGAGCAGTTCTTC. Translation gives CASSLGDSHNEQFF.

A single count supports this clonotype. CDR3 residues: CASSPGRGGEQFF. Written as DNA, the CDR3 is TGTGCCAGCAGTCCAGGCAGAGGGGGTGAGCAGTTCTTC. V usage is TRBV27 and J usage is TRBJ2-1, with a tentative D call TRBD1 (6 bases). The CDR3 consists of 13 residues. The germline gives CDR1 MNHEY, CDR2 SMNVEV (reference sequence). Trimming removed 5 bases at V and 9 bases at J, with 14 bases between.

The V and J genes are TRBV6-1 and TRBJ1-5, with no clear D. V was pared by 1 base and J by 10 bases, with 17 bases between. Germline V gene sequence: CDR1 MNHNS, CDR2 SASEGT. This CDR3 is 15 amino acids long. DNA for the CDR3: TGTGCCAGCAGTGAAGAGCCCTCGATTTTTCAACCCCAGCATTTT. It encodes CASSEEPSIFQPQHF.